This entry describes one T cell receptor beta chain. What it binds is not known. These data come from a study of T cell responses to AZD1222 COVID-19 vaccine. Overall study findings and caveats: The study found Spike-specific TCR breadth and depth rose after two AZD1222 doses. It should be noted that donors were predominantly white British and more often female, and clonal diversity was possibly underestimated.

The CDR3 spans 19 residues. V lost 2 bases and J lost 10, with 27 bases in between. TCRdb keeps only in-frame clones here, not all; method: immunoSEQ multiplex PCR. In the table there are around 120,000 clones, about 93% of which are singletons. The origin of this receptor is an adult in good health. The chain uses TRBV23-1 and TRBJ1-6; maybe TRBD1 (6 bases). TRBV23-1 is placed among ORFs of uncertain function. The specimen was peripheral blood, collected on day 0 of AZD1222 vaccination. CDR3 sequence reads: CASSQGDLRQEEGKSPLHF. The CDR3 bases are TGCGCCAGCAGTCAAGGAGACCTTCGACAGGAGGAGGGAAAATCACCCCTCCACTTT.